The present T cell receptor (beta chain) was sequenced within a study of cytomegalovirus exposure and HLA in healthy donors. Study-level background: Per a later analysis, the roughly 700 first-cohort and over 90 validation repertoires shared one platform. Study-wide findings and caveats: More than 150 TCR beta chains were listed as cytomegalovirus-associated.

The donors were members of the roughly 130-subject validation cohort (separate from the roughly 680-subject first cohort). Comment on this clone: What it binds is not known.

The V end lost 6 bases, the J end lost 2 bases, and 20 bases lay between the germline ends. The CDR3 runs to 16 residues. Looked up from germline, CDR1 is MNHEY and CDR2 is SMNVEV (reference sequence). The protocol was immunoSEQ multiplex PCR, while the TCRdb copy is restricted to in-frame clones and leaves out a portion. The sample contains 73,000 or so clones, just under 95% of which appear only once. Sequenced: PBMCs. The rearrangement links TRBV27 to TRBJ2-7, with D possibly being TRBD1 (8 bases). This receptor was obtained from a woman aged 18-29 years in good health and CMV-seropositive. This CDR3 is CASSSHRGGFPYEQYF. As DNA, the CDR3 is TGTGCCAGCAGCTCCCACAGGGGGGGGTTCCCCTACGAGCAGTACTTC.